The rows below give T cell receptor beta chains drawn from one sample of a study of shared clonotypes between healthy human individuals. Only in-frame clones appear in the TCRdb table, and some are missing; sequencing was by immunoSEQ multiplex PCR. The top ten hold around 1.7% of the sample, which has some 2,100,000 clones, around 93% seen once. Sequences were obtained from naive CD8+ T cells from PBMCs. These receptors all come from a man younger than 30 in good health. Some clones in this sample may be carry-over from other donors' samples. The CDR3 runs from the conserved cysteine through the conserved F or W. The order of the fields is J gene, D gene, V gene, clone size, CDR3 protein, CDR3 DNA. The D gene is left open where the match is weak. Expanded clones are given a class, and other clones once, few, many or no size at all.

J: TRBJ2-7; D: NA; V: TRBV4-3; size: NA; CDR3: CASSQGESGYEQYF; DNA: TGCGCCAGCAGCCAGGGGGAATCCGGCTACGAGCAGTACTTC
J: TRBJ2-7; D: TRBD2; V: TRBV4-3; size: NA; CDR3: CASSHGTSGTYEQYF; DNA: TGCGCCAGCAGCCACGGGACTAGCGGGACCTACGAGCAGTACTTC
J: TRBJ2-5; D: NA; V: TRBV7-2; size: NA; CDR3: CASSLARQKETQYF; DNA: TGTGCCAGCAGCTTAGCGAGACAGAAAGAGACCCAGTACTTC
J: TRBJ2-1; D: NA; V: TRBV7-9; size: NA; CDR3: CASSFGGFNEQFF; DNA: TGTGCCAGCAGCTTCGGTGGTTTCAATGAGCAGTTCTTC
J: TRBJ2-5; D: NA; V: TRBV10-1; size: NA; CDR3: CASGSRGCWCQETQYF; DNA: TGCGCCAGCGGAAGCAGGGGATGTTGGTGTCAAGAGACCCAGTACTTC
J: TRBJ1-6; D: NA; V: TRBV28; size: NA; CDR3: CASSFGGQAYSPLHF; DNA: TGTGCCAGCAGTTTTGGCGGCCAGGCTTATTCACCCCTCCACTTT
J: TRBJ2-2; D: NA; V: TRBV6-6; size: NA; CDR3: CASSPPAVANTGELFF; DNA: TGTGCCAGCAGCCCCCCCGCAGTTGCGAACACCGGGGAGCTGTTTTTT
J: TRBJ2-3; D: NA; V: TRBV28; size: NA; CDR3: CASSLLRDTQYF; DNA: TGTGCCAGCAGTTTATTACGGGATACGCAGTATTTT
J: TRBJ2-7; D: NA; V: TRBV30; size: NA; CDR3: CAWSVPVGNEQYF; DNA: TGTGCCTGGAGTGTACCGGTGGGGAACGAGCAGTACTTC
J: TRBJ2-5; D: NA; V: TRBV4-1; size: NA; CDR3: CASSQDRRQETQYF; DNA: TGCGCCAGCAGCCAAGACAGGAGACAAGAGACCCAGTACTTC
J: TRBJ1-1; D: NA; V: TRBV6-5; size: NA; CDR3: CATLLGNTEAFF; DNA: TGTGCCACCTTGTTGGGGAACACTGAAGCTTTCTTT
J: TRBJ1-1; D: NA; V: TRBV30; size: few; CDR3: CAWSVLYAGAFF; DNA: TGTGCCTGGAGTGTACTCTATGCGGGAGCTTTCTTT
J: TRBJ2-4; D: TRBD1; V: TRBV11-2; size: once; CDR3: CASSMTGAAKNIQYF; DNA: TGTGCCAGCAGCATGACAGGGGCGGCCAAAAACATTCAGTACTTC
J: TRBJ1-2; D: NA; V: TRBV2; size: NA; CDR3: CASRPGGGYGYTF; DNA: TGTGCCAGCAGACCCGGGGGCGGCTATGGCTACACCTTC
J: TRBJ2-7; D: TRBD1; V: TRBV15; size: NA; CDR3: CATKEGQGAYEQYF; DNA: TGTGCCACCAAGGAAGGACAGGGAGCCTACGAGCAGTACTTC
J: TRBJ2-2; D: TRBD2; V: TRBV29-1; size: NA; CDR3: CSVGGTSVNTGELFF; DNA: TGCAGCGTTGGGGGGACTAGCGTTAACACCGGGGAGCTGTTTTTT
J: TRBJ2-7; D: NA; V: TRBV27; size: NA; CDR3: CASSFGRNYEQYF; DNA: TGTGCCAGCAGTTTTGGACGCAACTACGAGCAGTACTTC
J: TRBJ1-1; D: TRBD1; V: TRBV28; size: NA; CDR3: CASSFTGVDTEAFF; DNA: TGTGCCAGCAGTTTCACAGGGGTTGACACTGAAGCTTTCTTT
J: TRBJ2-3; D: NA; V: TRBV4-1; size: NA; CDR3: CASSRDLTRLQEDTQYF; DNA: TGCGCCAGCAGCCGAGATTTAACGCGGCTCCAGGAAGATACGCAGTATTTT
J: TRBJ1-2; D: NA; V: TRBV6-1; size: once; CDR3: CASSEGWTLYSHGYTF; DNA: TGTGCCAGCAGTGAAGGTTGGACACTCTACAGTCATGGCTACACCTTC
J: TRBJ2-7; D: NA; V: TRBV6-5; size: NA; CDR3: CASSYGPSYEQYF; DNA: TGTGCCAGCAGTTACGGCCCCTCCTACGAGCAGTACTTC
J: TRBJ1-3; D: NA; V: TRBV10-3; size: NA; CDR3: CAITDTRQTGGNTIYF; DNA: TGTGCCATCACCGACACCCGGCAGACCGGTGGAAACACCATATATTTT
J: TRBJ2-7; D: TRBD2; V: TRBV29-1; size: NA; CDR3: CSVLAGGPTYEQYF; DNA: TGCAGCGTCCTAGCGGGAGGGCCAACCTACGAGCAGTACTTC
J: TRBJ2-7; D: NA; V: TRBV7-3; size: once; CDR3: CASSLSGSYEQYF; DNA: TGTGCCAGCAGCTTAAGCGGCTCCTACGAGCAGTACTTC
J: TRBJ1-1; D: NA; V: TRBV6-6; size: NA; CDR3: CASSPGPHRTEAFF; DNA: TGTGCCAGCAGTCCGGGACCCCATCGTACTGAAGCTTTCTTT
J: TRBJ1-1; D: NA; V: TRBV28; size: NA; CDR3: CASSSPRTGDTEAFF; DNA: TGTGCCAGCAGTTCGCCTCGGACGGGAGACACTGAAGCTTTCTTT
J: TRBJ2-4; D: NA; V: TRBV21-1; size: NA; CDR3: CASSKPDRARGAKNIQYF; DNA: TGTGCCAGCAGCAAGCCAGACAGGGCGCGAGGGGCCAAAAACATTCAGTACTTC
J: TRBJ1-2; D: TRBD1; V: TRBV28; size: NA; CDR3: CASRATGSYGYTF; DNA: TGTGCCAGCAGGGCGACAGGGTCCTATGGCTACACCTTC
J: TRBJ1-4; D: NA; V: TRBV5-1; size: NA; CDR3: CASSLVFRATNEKLFF; DNA: TGCGCCAGCAGCTTGGTTTTTAGGGCAACTAATGAAAAACTGTTTTTT
J: TRBJ1-1; D: TRBD1; V: TRBV9; size: once; CDR3: CASSLGTDMNTEAFF; DNA: TGTGCCAGCAGCCTAGGGACAGATATGAACACTGAAGCTTTCTTT
J: TRBJ2-7; D: TRBD2; V: TRBV7-6; size: NA; CDR3: CASSGRVAGGLYEQYF; DNA: TGTGCCAGCAGCGGTCGAGTAGCGGGAGGTTTATACGAGCAGTACTTC
J: TRBJ2-3; D: TRBD1; V: TRBV7-9; size: NA; CDR3: CASNRQGGTDTQYF; DNA: TGTGCCAGCAACCGACAGGGCGGCACAGATACGCAGTATTTT
J: TRBJ2-7; D: TRBD2; V: TRBV29-1; size: NA; CDR3: CSVAGGETYEQYF; DNA: TGCAGCGTAGCGGGAGGCGAGACCTACGAGCAGTACTTC
J: TRBJ2-4; D: TRBD2; V: TRBV4-2; size: NA; CDR3: CASSQDRSGRPHSQYF; DNA: TGTGCCAGCAGCCAAGATCGAAGCGGGAGGCCTCACAGTCAGTACTTC
J: TRBJ2-1; D: NA; V: TRBV29-1; size: NA; CDR3: CSVEFRATTYNEQFF; DNA: TGCAGCGTTGAATTTAGGGCAACCACCTACAATGAGCAGTTCTTC
J: TRBJ2-5; D: NA; V: TRBV7-9; size: NA; CDR3: CASSPVQGGRQETQYF; DNA: TGTGCCAGCAGCCCAGTTCAGGGCGGACGCCAAGAGACCCAGTACTTC
J: TRBJ1-2; D: TRBD1; V: TRBV27; size: once; CDR3: CASSQRTGVSYGYTF; DNA: TGTGCCAGCAGCCAAAGGACAGGGGTGTCCTATGGCTACACCTTC
J: TRBJ2-7; D: NA; V: TRBV9; size: once; CDR3: CASSIGGEALDEQYF; DNA: TGTGCCAGCAGCATCGGGGGAGAAGCCCTGGACGAGCAGTACTTC
J: TRBJ1-1; D: NA; V: TRBV9; size: NA; CDR3: CASSVAGYMNTEAFF; DNA: TGTGCCAGCAGCGTAGCAGGTTACATGAACACTGAAGCTTTCTTT
J: TRBJ2-3; D: NA; V: TRBV7-8; size: NA; CDR3: CASSSAHPQYF; DNA: TGTGCCAGCAGCTCCGCTCACCCGCAGTATTTT
J: TRBJ2-7; D: TRBD2; V: TRBV11-2; size: NA; CDR3: CASSSGRAAYEQYF; DNA: TGTGCCAGCAGCAGCGGGAGGGCCGCCTACGAGCAGTACTTC
J: TRBJ1-2; D: NA; V: TRBV7-8; size: NA; CDR3: CASSLDPWQDGYTF; DNA: TGTGCCAGCAGCTTAGACCCCTGGCAAGATGGCTACACCTTC
J: TRBJ1-2; D: TRBD1; V: TRBV28; size: NA; CDR3: CASRPGQGFYGYTF; DNA: TGTGCCAGCAGGCCGGGACAGGGGTTCTATGGCTACACCTTC
J: TRBJ1-5; D: NA; V: TRBV6-5; size: NA; CDR3: CASGTNQPQHF; DNA: TGTGCCAGCGGAACCAATCAGCCCCAGCATTTT
J: TRBJ2-2; D: NA; V: TRBV21-1; size: once; CDR3: CASKGVLPANTGELFF; DNA: TGTGCCAGCAAGGGCGTTCTTCCCGCGAACACCGGGGAGCTGTTTTTT
J: TRBJ1-2; D: NA; V: TRBV6-5; size: NA; CDR3: CASSLRTASNYGYTF; DNA: TGTGCCAGCAGCCTAAGGACAGCTTCTAACTATGGCTACACCTTC
J: TRBJ2-1; D: NA; V: TRBV7-9; size: NA; CDR3: CASSLGGASSYNEQFF; DNA: TGTGCCAGCAGCTTAGGCGGTGCGAGCTCCTACAATGAGCAGTTCTTC
J: TRBJ2-5; D: NA; V: TRBV7-9; size: NA; CDR3: CASSVLAAETQYF; DNA: TGTGCCAGCAGCGTCTTGGCGGCAGAGACCCAGTACTTC
J: TRBJ2-1; D: TRBD2; V: TRBV6-1; size: NA; CDR3: CASSVYTSGANNEQFF; DNA: TGTGCCAGCAGTGTATATACTAGCGGGGCCAACAATGAGCAGTTCTTC
J: TRBJ2-1; D: NA; V: TRBV11-2; size: NA; CDR3: CASSTSVGSNEQFF; DNA: TGTGCCAGCAGCACATCTGTCGGGAGCAATGAGCAGTTCTTC
J: TRBJ2-1; D: NA; V: TRBV27; size: NA; CDR3: CASSDKLALEQFF; DNA: TGTGCCAGCAGTGACAAACTAGCACTCGAGCAGTTCTTC
J: TRBJ1-2; D: TRBD1; V: TRBV13; size: NA; CDR3: CASSPSGQGSFGYTF; DNA: TGTGCCAGCAGCCCATCGGGACAGGGTAGTTTTGGCTACACCTTC
J: TRBJ2-7; D: TRBD1; V: TRBV27; size: NA; CDR3: CASSLSPTGVGEQYF; DNA: TGTGCCAGCAGTTTATCTCCAACAGGGGTGGGCGAGCAGTACTTC
J: TRBJ2-7; D: NA; V: TRBV27; size: NA; CDR3: CASSAARQASSYEQYF; DNA: TGTGCCAGCAGTGCCGCCCGACAGGCAAGCTCCTACGAGCAGTACTTC
J: TRBJ1-2; D: NA; V: TRBV4-1; size: NA; CDR3: CASSQGDNYSGYGYTF; DNA: TGCGCCAGCAGCCAAGGGGACAACTATTCCGGCTATGGCTACACCTTC
J: TRBJ2-5; D: NA; V: TRBV9; size: NA; CDR3: CASSVSSGKQETQYF; DNA: TGTGCCAGCAGCGTCTCCAGTGGGAAACAAGAGACCCAGTACTTC
J: TRBJ2-7; D: TRBD1; V: TRBV2; size: few; CDR3: CASAQGIYEQYF; DNA: TGTGCCAGCGCACAGGGGATTTACGAGCAGTACTTC
J: TRBJ2-1; D: TRBD2; V: TRBV27; size: NA; CDR3: CASSSQIPTLLLAGIGNEQFF; DNA: TGTGCCAGCAGTTCACAAATACCAACTCTTCTACTAGCGGGTATTGGGAATGAGCAGTTCTTC